These 9 T cell receptor beta chains were sequenced from one sample in a study of blood T cell repertoires in COVID-19 (dated by TCRdb to 2020 to 2021). The library was prepared using the immunoSEQ multiplex PCR assay. Held by TCRdb, this immuneACCESS table contains in-frame sequences only and omits some clones. Under half of the omission traces to an unresolved V gene where checked; the cause of the rest is unknown. The sample table lists around 260,000 clones, about 81% of them with a count of one. Of the sample, under 5% is held by the ten largest clones. The sample taken for sequencing was PBMCs or T cells enriched from blood (not recorded which). The receptors derive from a man aged 30 to 39 with acute COVID-19.

This clone was recorded once. The chain couples TRBV28 to TRBJ2-2, with 12 positions matching TRBD2. Per the germline V gene, CDR1 is MDHEN and CDR2 is SYDVKM. With V trimmed by 8 bases and J by 1 base, 8 bases remained unmatched. The CDR3 loop spans 17 amino acids. CDR3 in DNA: TGTGCCAGCCTGACTAGCGGGAGAAGAAAGAACACCGGGGAGCTGTTTTTT. This translates into CASLTSGRRKNTGELFF.

J is TRBJ1-1 and V is TRBV11-2; no clear D. This CDR3 is built from 13 residues. V lost 4 bases and J lost 11, with 17 bases in between. The germline V gene has CDR1 SGHAT and CDR2 FQNNGV. Here the CDR3 DNA reads TGTGCCAGCAGCTCCCCGAATACCTGGCCCGCTTTCTTT. Translated, it gives CASSSPNTWPAFF.

This sequence joins TRBV15 and TRBJ1-6; TRBD1 matches 7 bases. Trimming took 4 bases from V and 6 from J; bases not matched to a gene: 6. The CDR3 runs to 15 residues. CDR1 LNHNV and CDR2 YYDKDF come from the germline V gene (reference sequence). This CDR3 reads CATSNTGVGNSPLHF. CDR3 sequence (DNA): TGTGCCACCAGCAATACAGGGGTAGGTAATTCACCCCTCCACTTT.

The genes are TRBV9 and TRBJ1-2, with no clear D. CDR1 is SGDLS and CDR2 is YYNGEE in the germline V gene. V shed 1 base and J shed 4 bases, with 5 bases lying between them. This CDR3 contains 12 residues. CDR3 amino acids: CASSVISYGYTF. Here the CDR3 DNA reads TGTGCCAGCAGCGTAATCAGCTATGGCTACACCTTC.

The chain combines TRBV10-3 with TRBJ2-7; TRBD2 matches at 8 bases. The CDR3 length is 14 residues. Germline V gene lookup returns CDR1 ENHRY and CDR2 SYGVKD. V dropped 4 bases and J dropped 4; count of bases not matched to a gene: 6. CDR3 sequence: CAISGAGGLYEQYV. In nucleotides, the CDR3 is TGTGCCATCAGTGGGGCGGGAGGATTATACGAGCAGTACGTC.

V gene TRBV14 combines with J gene TRBJ2-7, with 8 bases matching TRBD2. This CDR3 region has 14 residues. The ends lost 4 bases at V and 6 bases at J; junction bases unmatched: 8. Germline V gene data show CDR1 as SGHDN and CDR2 as FVKESK. The CDR3 loop is CASSLAGMISEQYV. The CDR3 coding sequence is TGTGCCAGCAGCCTAGCGGGGATGATATCCGAGCAGTACGTC.

The rearrangement uses TRBV19 and TRBJ2-7; 10 bases are shared with TRBD2. Unmatched junction bases numbered 1, after V lost 3 bases and J lost 5 bases. The CDR3 runs 13 residues. Germline CDR1 reads LNHDA; CDR2 reads SQIVND (reference sequence). In DNA form, the CDR3 reads TGTGCCAGTAGTATCAGCGGGGGGGACGAGCAGTACGTC. It codes for CASSISGGDEQYV.

The CDR3, as DNA: TGTGCCAGCAGCTCCTACAGGGGATATGGCTACACCTTC. Translating it yields CASSSYRGYGYTF. The chain carries TRBV7-8 and TRBJ1-2; TRBD1 agrees at 7 bases. There are 13 residues in the CDR3. Germline CDR1 SGHVS, CDR2 FQNEAQ. V gave up 4 bases and J gave up 5 bases; unmatched junction bases: 4.

In its sample, this clone was seen a few times. The chain carries TRBV19 and TRBJ2-1; TRBD2 might be the D (6 bases). The CDR3 runs 13 residues. The germline V gene encodes CDR1 LNHDA and CDR2 SQIVND (reference sequence). V gave up 8 bases and J gave up 0 bases, with 8 bases separating them. In DNA form, the CDR3 reads TGTGCCAGTGGGGGGAGCTCCTACAATGAGCAGTTCTTC. It specifies CASGGSSYNEQFF.